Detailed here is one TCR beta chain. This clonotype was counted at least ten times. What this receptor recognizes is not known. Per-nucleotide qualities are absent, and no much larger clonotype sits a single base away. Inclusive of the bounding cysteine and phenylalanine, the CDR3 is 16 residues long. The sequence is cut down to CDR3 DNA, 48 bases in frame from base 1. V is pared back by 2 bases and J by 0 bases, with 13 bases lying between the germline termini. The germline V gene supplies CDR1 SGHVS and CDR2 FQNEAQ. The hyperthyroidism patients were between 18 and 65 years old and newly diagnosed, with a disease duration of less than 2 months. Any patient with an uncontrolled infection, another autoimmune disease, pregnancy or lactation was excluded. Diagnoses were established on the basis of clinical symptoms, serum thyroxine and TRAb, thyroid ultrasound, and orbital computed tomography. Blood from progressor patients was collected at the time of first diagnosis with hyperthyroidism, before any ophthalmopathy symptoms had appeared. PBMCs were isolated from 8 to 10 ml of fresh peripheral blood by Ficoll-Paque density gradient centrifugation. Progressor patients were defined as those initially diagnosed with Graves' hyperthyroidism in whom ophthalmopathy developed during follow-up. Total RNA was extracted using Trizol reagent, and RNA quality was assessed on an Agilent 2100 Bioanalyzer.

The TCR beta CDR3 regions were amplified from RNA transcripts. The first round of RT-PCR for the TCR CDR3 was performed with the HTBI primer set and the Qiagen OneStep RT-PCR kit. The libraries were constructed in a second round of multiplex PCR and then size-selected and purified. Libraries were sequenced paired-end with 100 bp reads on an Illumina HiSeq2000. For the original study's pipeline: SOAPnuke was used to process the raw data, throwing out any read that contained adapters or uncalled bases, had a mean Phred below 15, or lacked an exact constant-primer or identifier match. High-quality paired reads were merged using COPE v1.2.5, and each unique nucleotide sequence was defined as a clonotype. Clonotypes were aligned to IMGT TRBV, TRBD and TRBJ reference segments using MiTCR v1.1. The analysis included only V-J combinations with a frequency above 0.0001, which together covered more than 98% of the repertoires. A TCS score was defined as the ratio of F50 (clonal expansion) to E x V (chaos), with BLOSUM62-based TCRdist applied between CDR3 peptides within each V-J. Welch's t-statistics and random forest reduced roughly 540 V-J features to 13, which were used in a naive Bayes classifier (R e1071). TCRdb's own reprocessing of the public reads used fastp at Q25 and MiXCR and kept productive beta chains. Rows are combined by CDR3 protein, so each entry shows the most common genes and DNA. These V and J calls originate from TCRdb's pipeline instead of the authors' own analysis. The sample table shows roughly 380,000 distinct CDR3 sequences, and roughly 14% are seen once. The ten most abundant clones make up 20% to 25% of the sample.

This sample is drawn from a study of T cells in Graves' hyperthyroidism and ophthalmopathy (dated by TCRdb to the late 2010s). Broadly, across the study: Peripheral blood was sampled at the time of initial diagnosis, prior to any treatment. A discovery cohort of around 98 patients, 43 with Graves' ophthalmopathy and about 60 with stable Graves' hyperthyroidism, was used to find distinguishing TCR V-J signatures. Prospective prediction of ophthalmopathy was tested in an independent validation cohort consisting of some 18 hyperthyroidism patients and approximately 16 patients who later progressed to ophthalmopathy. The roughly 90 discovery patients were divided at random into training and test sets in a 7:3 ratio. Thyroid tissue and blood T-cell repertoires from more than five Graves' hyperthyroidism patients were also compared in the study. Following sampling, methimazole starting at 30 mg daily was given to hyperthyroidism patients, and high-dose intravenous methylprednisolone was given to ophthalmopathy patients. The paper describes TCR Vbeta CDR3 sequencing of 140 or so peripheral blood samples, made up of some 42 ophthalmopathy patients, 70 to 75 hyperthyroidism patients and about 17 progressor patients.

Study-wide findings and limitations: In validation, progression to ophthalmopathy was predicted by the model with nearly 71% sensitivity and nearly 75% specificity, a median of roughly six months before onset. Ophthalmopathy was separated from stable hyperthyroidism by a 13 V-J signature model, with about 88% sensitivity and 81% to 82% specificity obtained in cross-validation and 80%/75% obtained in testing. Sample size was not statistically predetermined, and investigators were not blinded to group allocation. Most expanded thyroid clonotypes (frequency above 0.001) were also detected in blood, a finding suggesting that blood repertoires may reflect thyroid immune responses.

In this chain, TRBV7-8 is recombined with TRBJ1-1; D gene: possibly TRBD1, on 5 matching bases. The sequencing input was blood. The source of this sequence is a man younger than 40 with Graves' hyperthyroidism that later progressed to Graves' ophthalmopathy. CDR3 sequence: CASSLRDSRMNTEAFF. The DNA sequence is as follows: TGTGCCAGCAGCTTACGAGACAGCCGTATGAACACTGAAGCTTTCTTT.